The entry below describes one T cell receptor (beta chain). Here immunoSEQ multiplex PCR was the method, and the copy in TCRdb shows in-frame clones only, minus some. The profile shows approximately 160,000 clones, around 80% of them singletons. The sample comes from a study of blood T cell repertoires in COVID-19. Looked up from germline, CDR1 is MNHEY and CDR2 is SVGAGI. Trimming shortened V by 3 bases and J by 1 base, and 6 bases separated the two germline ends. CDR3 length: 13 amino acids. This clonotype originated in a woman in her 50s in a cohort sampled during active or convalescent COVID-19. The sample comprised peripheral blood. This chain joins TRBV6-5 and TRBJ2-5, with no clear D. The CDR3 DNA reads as TGTGCCAGCAGTTATAATCGCCAAGAGACCCAGTACTTC. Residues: CASSYNRQETQYF.